Presented here are 24 T cell receptor beta chains from one specimen sequenced in a study of cytomegalovirus exposure and HLA in healthy donors. Primers for the PCR totalled 60 Vbeta and 13 Jbeta. Some clones are missing from TCRdb's copy, which holds only in-frame ones; the method was immunoSEQ multiplex PCR. The data show about 160,000 clones, with approximately 80% seen just once and about 6.3% held by the top ten. Sequencing was carried out using PBMCs. These TCRs come from a male donor in good health and CMV-seropositive.

The chain links TRBV19 to TRBJ2-1; D is perhaps TRBD2 (5 bases). The length of the CDR3 is 14 residues. The V and J ends lost 3 bases and 7 bases respectively, with 13 bases between them. Germline V CDR1 and CDR2: LNHDA, SQIVND (reference sequence). CDR3 protein: CASSIADYLNEQFF. Here the CDR3 DNA reads TGTGCCAGTAGTATCGCCGACTACCTAAATGAGCAGTTCTTC. Filled out from reference TRBV19 and TRBJ2-1, the complete variable domain reads DGGITQSPKYLFRKEGQNVTLSCEQNLNHDAMYWYRQDPGQGLRLIYYSQIVNDFQKGDIAEGYSVSREKKESFPLTVTSAQKNPTAFYLCASSIADYLNEQFFGPGTRLTVL.

The chain carries TRBV19 and TRBJ2-1; TRBD2 agrees at 7 bases. The CDR3 contains 14 residues. V was clipped by 5 bases and J by 7 bases; unmatched bases: 8. Looked up from germline, CDR1 is LNHDA and CDR2 is SQIVND (reference sequence). CDR3 nucleotides: TGTGCCAGTAGTGGGGGGGAGTGGAGGAATGAGCAGTTCTTC. Its translation is CASSGGEWRNEQFF.

Points on this clone: At one end, the junction sequence differs from germline, possibly due to a read error. CDR3 loop: CSSSLAGGQNIQYF. CDR3 coding DNA: TGTTCCAGCAGCTTAGCCGGAGGCCAAAACATTCAGTACTTC. J is TRBJ2-4 and V is TRBV7-9; D is possibly TRBD2 (5 bases). CDR1 is SEHNR, CDR2 FQNEAQ, per germline (reference sequence). The CDR3 sequence is 14 residues long.

V gene TRBV4-1 combines with J gene TRBJ2-5; no clear D. The CDR3 runs 15 residues. The V and J ends lost 1 base and 3 bases respectively, with 12 bases between them. Germline lookup yields CDR1 MGHRA and CDR2 YSYEKL. The CDR3 sequence: CASSQGEVFKETQYF. The CDR3, as DNA: TGCGCCAGCAGCCAAGGTGAGGTCTTTAAAGAGACCCAGTACTTC.

J is TRBJ2-5 and V is TRBV7-6; tentative D call: TRBD1 (6 bases). V was shortened by 7 bases and J by 5 bases, with 20 bases between the two germline ends. The CDR3 has 15 residues. Germline CDR1 SGHVS, CDR2 FNYEAQ. CDR3 sequence: CASKTSTGLGETQYF. The CDR3 DNA is TGTGCCAGCAAAACTTCGACAGGACTCGGGGAGACCCAGTACTTC.

V gene TRBV6-5 combines with J gene TRBJ2-1, with 7 bases matching TRBD1. The CDR3 consists of 15 residues. The germline V gene has CDR1 MNHEY and CDR2 SVGAGI. The junction had 7 bases not matched to a gene; V was cut back by 6 bases and J by 2 bases. In DNA form, the CDR3 reads TGTGCCAGCAGCTCCAGGGACAGACCCTACAATGAGCAGTTCTTC. This codes for CASSSRDRPYNEQFF.

The V and J genes are TRBV25-1 and TRBJ2-5, with 7 bases identical to TRBD2. Trimming cost V 7 bases and J 2 bases; bases outside gene matches: 4. The CDR3 is made up of 13 amino acids. Germline V CDR1 and CDR2: MGHDK, SYGVNS. CDR3 sequence reads: CASTSGVQETQYF. The CDR3 bases are TGTGCCAGCACGAGCGGGGTTCAAGAGACCCAGTACTTC.

This clone was observed at least ten times. The rearrangement links TRBV5-3 to TRBJ2-1, with 7 bases that match TRBD2. Being an ORF, TRBV5-3 has a function that is uncertain. The junction had 18 bases not matched to a gene; V was cut back by 8 bases and J by 7 bases. The CDR3 spans 16 residues. CDR3 DNA: TGTGCCAGCCTACCTCTTCGGACTAGTCTTGGAAATGAGCAGTTCTTC. As protein: CASLPLRTSLGNEQFF.

The chain recombines TRBV9 with TRBJ2-3; D not resolved. The germline V and J ends were trimmed by 3 bases and 6 bases, with 17 bases remaining between them. The CDR3 runs to 15 residues. Germline V gene lookup returns CDR1 SGDLS and CDR2 YYNGEE. CDR3 amino acids: CASSARRFPPDTQYF. The CDR3, as DNA: TGTGCCAGCAGCGCCCGGCGGTTTCCGCCGGATACGCAGTATTTT.

V usage is TRBV13 and J usage is TRBJ2-4, with 8 bases matching TRBD1. This CDR3 is built from 15 residues. Germline trimming cut 4 bases from V and 1 base from J; bases unmatched to any gene: 3. CDR1 PRHDT and CDR2 FYEKMQ come from the germline V gene (reference sequence). The CDR3 loop reads CASSSSGGAKNIQYF. Here the CDR3 DNA reads TGTGCCAGCAGCTCGTCAGGGGGCGCCAAAAACATTCAGTACTTC.

The chain uses TRBV19 and TRBJ2-7; TRBD1 aligns across 7 bases. With 10 bases clipped from V and 3 bases from J, the junction kept 9 bases outside the gene matches. The CDR3 totals 13 residues. Germline assignment: CDR1 LNHDA and CDR2 SQIVND (reference sequence). CDR3 DNA: TGTGCCACCAAACCCGGGACAGACTACGAGCAGTACTTC. Translation gives CATKPGTDYEQYF.

The chain recombines TRBV7-9 with TRBJ2-3; D is ambiguous. The CDR3 has 15 residues. In germline, CDR1 is SEHNR, CDR2 FQNEAQ (reference sequence). V was cut by 3 bases and J by 3 bases, with 13 bases left in between. DNA for the CDR3: TGTGCCAGCAGCTTCTACCGAACCACTACAGATACGCAGTATTTT. Protein sequence: CASSFYRTTTDTQYF.

The genes are TRBV28 and TRBJ2-7; D is uncertain. In germline, CDR1 is MDHEN, CDR2 SYDVKM. With 6 bases removed from V and 5 bases from J, the gap between germline ends came to 5 bases. The CDR3 sequence is 10 residues long. The CDR3 bases are TGTGCCAGCAGATCGGACGAGCAGTACTTC. Translating gives CASRSDEQYF.

V is TRBV11-2 and J is TRBJ1-1, with 8 bases lining up with TRBD1. The CDR3 loop spans 14 amino acids. V gave up 3 bases and J gave up 5 bases; unmatched junction bases: 5. Germline CDR1 is SGHAT and CDR2 is FQNNGV. The CDR3 bases are TGTGCCAGCAGCTTTTACAGGGGGAAAACTGAAGCTTTCTTT. It yields the protein CASSFYRGKTEAFF.

This clone has a handful of counts. The chain combines TRBV12-5 with TRBJ2-7, with D possibly TRBD2 on 6 matching bases. The V gene's germline CDR1 is LGHNT and CDR2 FRNRAP. V lost 3 bases, J lost 0 bases, and 15 bases lay in between. The CDR3 is made up of 16 amino acids. The CDR3 region is CASGFGSGSRSYEQYF. The CDR3 bases are TGTGCTAGTGGTTTTGGTTCCGGGAGCCGCTCCTACGAGCAGTACTTC.

The chain uses TRBV7-6 and TRBJ2-3; 9 bases agree with TRBD2. CDR3 length: 18 residues. Looked up from germline, CDR1 is SGHVS and CDR2 is FNYEAQ. Trimming took 1 base from V and 6 from J; bases not matched to a gene: 14. CDR3 sequence: CASSLVGAGGRAVDTQYF. For the CDR3, the DNA is TGTGCCAGCAGCTTAGTAGGGGCAGGCGGGAGGGCGGTTGATACGCAGTATTTT.

Of note for this clone: At one end, the junction sequence differs from germline, possibly due to a read error. CDR3 coding DNA: TGTTCCAGCAGGATCACAATAGCGGGAGAGATTGATGAGCAGTTCTTC. Protein: CSSRITIAGEIDEQFF. The chain couples TRBV7-9 to TRBJ2-1, with 9 bases that match TRBD2. CDR3 length equals 16 residues. Germline V CDR1 and CDR2: SEHNR, FQNEAQ (reference sequence).

The table lists this clone with a count of one. This chain uses TRBV5-4 with TRBJ1-1; TRBD1 might be the D (5 bases). The CDR3 has 14 residues. The germline V gene has CDR1 SGHNT and CDR2 YYREEE (reference sequence). Between the trimmed V and J ends, which lost 0 bases and 5 bases, there was a span of 11 bases. CDR3 in amino acids: CASSLAAGRTEAFF. CDR3 nucleotides: TGTGCCAGCAGCTTGGCAGCAGGGAGGACTGAAGCTTTCTTT.

This chain joins TRBV28 and TRBJ1-4; the D gene is possibly TRBD1 (5 bases). CDR1 and CDR2 (germline): MDHEN, SYDVKM. CDR3 size: 15 residues. V lost 7 bases to trimming and J lost 0 bases, with 12 bases between them. CDR3 loop: CASIPQGATNEKLFF. DNA for the CDR3: TGTGCCAGCATTCCGCAGGGCGCAACTAATGAAAAACTGTTTTTT.

The chain links TRBV5-1 to TRBJ2-5, with 8 bases identical to TRBD1. The CDR3 extends over 15 amino acids. From germline, CDR1 is SGHRS and CDR2 YFSETQ. V was clipped by 0 bases and J by 4 bases; unmatched bases: 5. The CDR3 sequence: CASSLGRTGGETQYF. DNA of the CDR3: TGCGCCAGCAGCTTGGGACGTACAGGGGGAGAGACCCAGTACTTC.

This sequence joins TRBV2 and TRBJ2-7; maybe TRBD1 (5 bases). Between the trimmed V and J ends, which lost 8 bases and 4 bases, there was a span of 18 bases. Germline lookup yields CDR1 SNHLY and CDR2 FYNNEI. The CDR3 consists of 14 residues. In DNA form, the CDR3 reads TGTGCCAGCGGCGAGCAGGGCGTACCTTACGAGCAGTACTTC. It specifies CASGEQGVPYEQYF.

This chain connects TRBV25-1 to TRBJ2-2; no clear D. From germline, CDR1 is MGHDK and CDR2 SYGVNS. Trimming pared 8 bases from V and 0 bases from J, leaving 10 bases between. This CDR3 has 14 amino acids. The CDR3 spells CASERSPNTGELFF. The CDR3 coding sequence is TGTGCCAGCGAAAGGAGCCCGAACACCGGGGAGCTGTTTTTT. Full variable domain (rest looked up from reference TRBV25-1 and TRBJ2-2): EADIYQTPRYLVIGTGKKITLECSQTMGHDKMYWYQQDPGMELHLIHYSYGVNSTEKGDLSSESTVSRIRTEHFPLTLESARPSHTSQYLCASERSPNTGELFFGEGSRLTVL.

The chain combines TRBV11-2 with TRBJ1-1; D is unclear. Germline V CDR1 and CDR2: SGHAT, FQNNGV. The CDR3 has 15 amino acids. Trimming removed 1 base at V and 6 bases at J, with 15 bases between. The CDR3 loop reads CASSLVVFRDPEAFF. The CDR3 region has the DNA TGTGCCAGCAGCTTAGTCGTATTCCGGGATCCTGAAGCTTTCTTT.

A few counts support this clone. The chain uses TRBV5-1 and TRBJ2-7, with 12 bases lining up with TRBD2. Germline values: CDR1 SGHRS, CDR2 YFSETQ. The CDR3 extends over 15 amino acids. The V segment lost 4 bases and the J segment 5 bases; nucleotides outside the gene matches: 7. Written as DNA, the CDR3 is TGCGCCAGCAGCCCGGCTCGGACTAGCGGGGACGAGCAGTACTTC. Its translation: CASSPARTSGDEQYF.